Each of the 3 T cell receptor beta chains below was sequenced from the same sample in a study of PD-1 blockade in classical Hodgkin lymphoma. Exposure to brentuximab vedotin varied, and each patient had relapsed following autologous stem cell transplantation. Libraries were prepared by immunoSEQ multiplex PCR; TCRdb keeps only in-frame clonotypes and omits some of them. The profile shows over 35,000 clones, around 80% of them singletons. Material: peripheral blood mononuclear cells (PBMCs), obtained before the second cycle of nivolumab. The receptors shown here come from a human donor with classical Hodgkin lymphoma.

The rearrangement links TRBV5-6 to TRBJ1-1, with D tentatively TRBD1 (5 bases). Germline loops: CDR1 SGHDT, CDR2 YYEEEE. The CDR3 covers 15 residues. V lost 5 bases and J 3 bases, leaving 17 bases between the germline ends. In nucleotides, the CDR3 is TGTGCCAGCAGGTATCGGGACCTTATTTACACTGAAGCTTTCTTT. It specifies CASRYRDLIYTEAFF. The full variable domain, its missing parts supplied by reference TRBV5-6 and TRBJ1-1, is DAGVTQSPTHLIKTRGQQVTLRCSPKSGHDTVSWYQQALGQGPQFIFQYYEEEERQRGNFPDRFSGHQFPNYSSELNVNALLLGDSALYLCASRYRDLIYTEAFFGQGTRLTVV.

The chain carries TRBV6-1 and TRBJ2-2; D possibly corresponds to TRBD1 (6 bases). Trimming left V 8 bases short and J 4 bases short, with 14 bases between. Germline CDR1 MNHNS, CDR2 SASEGT. The CDR3 length is 14 residues. The CDR3 protein is CASALGAGTGELFF. In DNA form, the CDR3 reads TGTGCCAGCGCCTTGGGGGCGGGCACCGGGGAGCTGTTTTTT.

The chain couples TRBV28 to TRBJ1-4; no firm D call. The germline V and J ends were trimmed by 1 base and 3 bases, with 3 bases remaining between them. The CDR3 has 13 amino acids. Germline V gives CDR1 MDHEN, CDR2 SYDVKM. In nucleotides, the CDR3 is TGTGCCAGCAGTTTATATTCTAATGAAAAACTGTTTTTT. It encodes CASSLYSNEKLFF.